Listed here are 4 T cell receptor beta chains from one sample, sequenced in a study of CD8+ T cells in alopecia areata. Treatment specified: oral pan-JAK inhibitor, 5-10 mg twice daily. Isolated RNA was reverse transcribed into cDNA used as the sequencing template. Here immunoSEQ multiplex PCR was the method, and the copy in TCRdb shows in-frame clones only, minus some. In the table there are about 200,000 clones, 55% to 70% of which are singletons. The sample here was CD4+ T cells sorted from blood, taken at week 4, from a patient treated with tofacitinib. These receptors were obtained from a human donor with alopecia areata.

The chain employs TRBV18 and TRBJ2-7, with a weak D call TRBD1 (6 bases). Trimming stripped 4 bases from V and 0 bases from J, with 16 bases between. CDR3 length: 16 amino acids. The germline gives CDR1 KGHSH, CDR2 LQKENI. Written as DNA, the CDR3 is TGTGCCAGCTCACGGCCTGGACAGTTAATCTCCTACGAGCAGTACTTC. It codes for CASSRPGQLISYEQYF.

The CDR3 DNA sequence: TGCAGCGTTGCTACGGAAGGCCTATGGGGCTACACCTTC. Protein sequence: CSVATEGLWGYTF. The chain links TRBV29-1 to TRBJ1-2; no firm D call. Between the trimmed V and J ends, which lost 4 bases and 8 bases, there was a span of 17 bases. The V gene's germline CDR1 is SQVTM and CDR2 ANQGSEA. The CDR3 has 13 amino acids.

The chain has TRBV4-2 and TRBJ2-4, with D tentatively TRBD1 (5 bases). The germline V and J ends were trimmed by 0 bases and 12 bases, with 12 bases remaining between them. CDR1 and CDR2 from the germline V gene are LGHNA and YNFKEQ. The CDR3 spans 13 residues. The CDR3 loop reads CASSQDNQGNQYF. In nucleotides, the CDR3 is TGTGCCAGCAGCCAAGATAACCAGGGTAATCAGTACTTC.

This clone was seen at least ten times. This sequence joins TRBV19 and TRBJ2-7; 11 bases are a match to TRBD1. V trimming: 5 bases; J trimming: 3 bases; junction bases outside the gene matches: 6. Looked up from germline, CDR1 is LNHDA and CDR2 is SQIVND (reference sequence). There are 15 residues in the CDR3. The CDR3 spells CASSATGTGGYEQYF. CDR3 in DNA: TGTGCCAGTAGTGCAACCGGGACAGGGGGCTACGAGCAGTACTTC.